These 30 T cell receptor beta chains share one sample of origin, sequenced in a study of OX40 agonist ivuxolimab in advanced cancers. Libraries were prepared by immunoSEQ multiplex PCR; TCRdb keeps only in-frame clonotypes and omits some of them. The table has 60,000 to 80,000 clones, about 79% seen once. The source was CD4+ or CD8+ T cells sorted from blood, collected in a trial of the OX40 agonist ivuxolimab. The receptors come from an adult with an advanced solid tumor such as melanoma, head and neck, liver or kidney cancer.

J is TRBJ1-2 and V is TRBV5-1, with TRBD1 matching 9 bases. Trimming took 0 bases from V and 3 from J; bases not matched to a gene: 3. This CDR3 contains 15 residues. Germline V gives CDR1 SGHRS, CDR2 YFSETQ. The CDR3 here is CASSLGQGGHYGYTF. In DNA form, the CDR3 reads TGCGCCAGCAGCTTGGGACAGGGGGGACACTATGGCTACACCTTC.

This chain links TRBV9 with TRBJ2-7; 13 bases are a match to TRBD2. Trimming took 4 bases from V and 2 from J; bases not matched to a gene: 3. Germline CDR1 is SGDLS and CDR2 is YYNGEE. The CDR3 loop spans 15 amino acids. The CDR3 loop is CASSPGLAGTYEQYF. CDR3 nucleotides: TGTGCCAGCAGCCCGGGACTAGCGGGAACCTACGAGCAGTACTTC.

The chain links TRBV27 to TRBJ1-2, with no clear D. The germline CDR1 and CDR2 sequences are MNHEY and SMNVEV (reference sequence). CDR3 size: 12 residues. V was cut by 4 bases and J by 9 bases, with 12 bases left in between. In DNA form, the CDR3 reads TGTGCCAGCAGTTCACCAACGGGCCGCTACACCTTC. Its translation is CASSSPTGRYTF.

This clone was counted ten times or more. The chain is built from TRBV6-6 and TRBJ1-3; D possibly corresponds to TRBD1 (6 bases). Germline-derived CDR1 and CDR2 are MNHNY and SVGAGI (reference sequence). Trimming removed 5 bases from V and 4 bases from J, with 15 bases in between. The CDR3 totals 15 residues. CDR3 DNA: TGTGCCAGCAGTGGAGGAGGGGGTTTAGGAAACACCATATATTTT. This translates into CASSGGGGLGNTIYF.

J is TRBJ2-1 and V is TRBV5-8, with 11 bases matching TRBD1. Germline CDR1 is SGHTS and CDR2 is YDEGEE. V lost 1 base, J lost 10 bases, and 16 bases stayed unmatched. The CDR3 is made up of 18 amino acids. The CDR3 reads CASSLRTGGGEVQTEQFF. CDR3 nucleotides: TGTGCCAGCAGCTTGCGGACAGGGGGCGGAGAGGTCCAGACAGAGCAGTTCTTC.

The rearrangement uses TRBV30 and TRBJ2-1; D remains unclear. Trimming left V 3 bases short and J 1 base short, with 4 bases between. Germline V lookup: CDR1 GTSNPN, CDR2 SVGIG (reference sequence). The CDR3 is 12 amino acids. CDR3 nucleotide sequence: TGTGCCTGGAGACTATCCTACAATGAGCAGTTCTTC. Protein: CAWRLSYNEQFF. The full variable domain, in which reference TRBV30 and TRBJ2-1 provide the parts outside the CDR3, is SQTIHQWPATLVQPVGSPLSLECTVEGTSNPNLYWYRQAAGRGLQLLFYSVGIGQISSEVPQNLSASRPQDRQFILSSKKLLLSDSGFYLCAWRLSYNEQFFGPGTRLTVL.

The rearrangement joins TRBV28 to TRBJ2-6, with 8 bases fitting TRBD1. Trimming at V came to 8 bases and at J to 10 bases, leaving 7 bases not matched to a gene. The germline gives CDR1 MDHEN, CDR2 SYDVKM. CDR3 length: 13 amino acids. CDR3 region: CASRTGGVNVLTF. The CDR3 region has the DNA TGTGCCAGCCGAACAGGGGGTGTTAACGTCCTGACTTTC. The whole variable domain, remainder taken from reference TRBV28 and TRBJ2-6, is DVKVTQSSRYLVKRTGEKVFLECVQDMDHENMFWYRQDPGLGLRLIYFSYDVKMKEKGDIPEGYSVSREKKERFSLILESASTNQTSMYLCASRTGGVNVLTFGAGSRLTVL.

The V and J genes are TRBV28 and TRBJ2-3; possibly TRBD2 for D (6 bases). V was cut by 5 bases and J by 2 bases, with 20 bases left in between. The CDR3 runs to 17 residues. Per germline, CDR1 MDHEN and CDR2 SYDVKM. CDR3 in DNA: TGTGCCAGCAGTGCCTCAATGGGACTCAAAATCACAGATACGCAGTATTTT. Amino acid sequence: CASSASMGLKITDTQYF.

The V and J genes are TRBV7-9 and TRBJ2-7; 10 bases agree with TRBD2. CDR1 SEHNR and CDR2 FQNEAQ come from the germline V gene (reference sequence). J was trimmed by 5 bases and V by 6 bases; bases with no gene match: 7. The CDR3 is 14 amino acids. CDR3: CASSQGTSVHEQYF. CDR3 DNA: TGTGCCAGCAGTCAGGGGACTAGCGTACACGAGCAGTACTTC.

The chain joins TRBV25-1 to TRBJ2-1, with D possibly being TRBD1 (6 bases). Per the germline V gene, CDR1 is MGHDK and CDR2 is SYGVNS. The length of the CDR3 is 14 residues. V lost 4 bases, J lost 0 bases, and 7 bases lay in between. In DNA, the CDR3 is TGTGCCAGCAGTGGGACAGTCTCCTACAATGAGCAGTTCTTC. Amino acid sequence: CASSGTVSYNEQFF.

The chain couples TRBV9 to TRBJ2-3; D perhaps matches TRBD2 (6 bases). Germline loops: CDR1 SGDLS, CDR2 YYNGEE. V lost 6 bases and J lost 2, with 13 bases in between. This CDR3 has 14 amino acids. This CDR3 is CASKAGGFTDTQYF. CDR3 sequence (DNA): TGTGCCAGCAAAGCGGGTGGCTTCACAGATACGCAGTATTTT.

CDR3 in DNA: TGTGCCAGCAGTCCGGGAGGCCTCTACGAGCAGTACTTC. Amino acid sequence: CASSPGGLYEQYF. The V call is TRBV6-1, the J call TRBJ2-7, with TRBD2 identical over 7 bases. Germline CDR1 and CDR2: MNHNS and SASEGT. The CDR3 sequence is 13 residues long. V shed 5 bases and J 3 bases; nucleotides not matched to a gene: 4.

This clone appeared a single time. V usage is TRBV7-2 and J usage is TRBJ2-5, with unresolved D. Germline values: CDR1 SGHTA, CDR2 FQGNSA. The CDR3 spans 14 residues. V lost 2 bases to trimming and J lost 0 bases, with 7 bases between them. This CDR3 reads CASSLYVYQETQYF. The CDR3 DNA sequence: TGTGCCAGCAGCTTATACGTCTACCAAGAGACCCAGTACTTC.

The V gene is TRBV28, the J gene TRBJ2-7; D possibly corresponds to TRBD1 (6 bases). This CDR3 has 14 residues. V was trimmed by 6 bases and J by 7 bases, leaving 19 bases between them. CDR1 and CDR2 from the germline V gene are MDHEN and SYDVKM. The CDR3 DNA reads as TGTGCCAGCAGCTCATACAGGGTGTTCTCGGAGCAGTACTTC. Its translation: CASSSYRVFSEQYF.

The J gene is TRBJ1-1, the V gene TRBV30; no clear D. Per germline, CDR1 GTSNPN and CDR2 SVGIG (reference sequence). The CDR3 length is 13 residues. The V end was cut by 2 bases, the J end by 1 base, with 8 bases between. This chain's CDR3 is CAWSPLANTEAFF. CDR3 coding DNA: TGTGCCTGGAGTCCACTGGCGAACACTGAAGCTTTCTTT. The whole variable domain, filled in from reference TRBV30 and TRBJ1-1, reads SQTIHQWPATLVQPVGSPLSLECTVEGTSNPNLYWYRQAAGRGLQLLFYSVGIGQISSEVPQNLSASRPQDRQFILSSKKLLLSDSGFYLCAWSPLANTEAFFGQGTRLTVV.

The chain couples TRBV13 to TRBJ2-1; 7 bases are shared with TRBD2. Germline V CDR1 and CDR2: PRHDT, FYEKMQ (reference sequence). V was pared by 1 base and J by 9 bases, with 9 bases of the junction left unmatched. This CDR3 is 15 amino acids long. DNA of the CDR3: TGTGCCAGCAGCTTAGATATCACGGGAGGACGTGAGCAGTTCTTC. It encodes CASSLDITGGREQFF.

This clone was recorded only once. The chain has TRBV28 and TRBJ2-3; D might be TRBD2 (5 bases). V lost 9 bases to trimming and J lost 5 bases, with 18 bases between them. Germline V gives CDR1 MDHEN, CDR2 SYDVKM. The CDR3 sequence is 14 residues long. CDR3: CASTPHQGRDTQYF. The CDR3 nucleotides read TGTGCCAGTACACCTCACCAAGGGAGAGATACGCAGTATTTT.

As DNA, the CDR3 is TGCGCCAGCAGCTTCACAGGGACCACAGATACGCAGTATTTT. Protein: CASSFTGTTDTQYF. V is TRBV5-1 and J is TRBJ2-3, with a possible D match to TRBD1 (6 bases). The V gene's germline CDR1 is SGHRS and CDR2 YFSETQ. The V end lost 2 bases, the J end lost 2 bases, and 9 bases lay between the germline ends. This CDR3 is built from 14 residues.

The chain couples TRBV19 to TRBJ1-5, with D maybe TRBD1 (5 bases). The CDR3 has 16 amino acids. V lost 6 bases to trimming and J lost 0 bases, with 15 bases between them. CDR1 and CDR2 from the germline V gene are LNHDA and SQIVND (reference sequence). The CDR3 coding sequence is TGTGCCAGTAGGTCATGGGAGGGGTATAGCAATCAGCCCCAGCATTTT. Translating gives CASRSWEGYSNQPQHF.

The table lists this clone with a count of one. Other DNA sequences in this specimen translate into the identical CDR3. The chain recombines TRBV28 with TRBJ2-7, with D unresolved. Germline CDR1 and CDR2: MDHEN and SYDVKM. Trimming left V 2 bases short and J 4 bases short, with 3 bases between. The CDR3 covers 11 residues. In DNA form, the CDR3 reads TGTGCCAGCAGTTTAGCTTACGAGCAGTACTTC. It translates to CASSLAYEQYF.

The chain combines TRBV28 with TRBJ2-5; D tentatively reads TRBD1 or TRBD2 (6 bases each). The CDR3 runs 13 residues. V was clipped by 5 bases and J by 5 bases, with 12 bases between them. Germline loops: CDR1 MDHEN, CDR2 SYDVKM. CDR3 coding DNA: TGTGCCAGCAGTCTCCGGGGGCCGGAGACCCAGTACTTC. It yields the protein CASSLRGPETQYF. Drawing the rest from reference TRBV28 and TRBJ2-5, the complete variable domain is DVKVTQSSRYLVKRTGEKVFLECVQDMDHENMFWYRQDPGLGLRLIYFSYDVKMKEKGDIPEGYSVSREKKERFSLILESASTNQTSMYLCASSLRGPETQYFGPGTRLLVL.

The CDR3 DNA is TGTGCGGGGGGTAGCGGGAGCTACGAGCAGTACTTC. Translated, it gives CAGGSGSYEQYF. This chain links TRBV2 with TRBJ2-7; 9 nucleotides line up with TRBD2. This CDR3 comprises 12 residues. The germline CDR1 and CDR2 sequences are SNHLY and FYNNEI.

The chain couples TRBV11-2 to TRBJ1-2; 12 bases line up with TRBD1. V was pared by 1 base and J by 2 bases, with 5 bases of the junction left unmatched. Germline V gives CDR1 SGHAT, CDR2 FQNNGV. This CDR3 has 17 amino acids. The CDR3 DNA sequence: TGTGCCAGCAGCTTAGTGATGGGACAGGGGGCGAACTATGGCTACACCTTC. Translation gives CASSLVMGQGANYGYTF. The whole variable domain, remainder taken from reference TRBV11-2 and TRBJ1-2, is EAGVAQSPRYKIIEKRQSVAFWCNPISGHATLYWYQQILGQGPKLLIQFQNNGVVDDSQLPKDRFSAERLKGVDSTLKIQPAKLEDSAVYLCASSLVMGQGANYGYTFGSGTRLTVV.

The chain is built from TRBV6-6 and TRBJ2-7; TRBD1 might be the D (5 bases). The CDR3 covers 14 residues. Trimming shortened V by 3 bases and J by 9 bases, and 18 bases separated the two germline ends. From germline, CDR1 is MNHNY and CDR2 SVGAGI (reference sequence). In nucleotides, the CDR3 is TGTGCCAGCAGTTATTGGACGGTTGGGGCCGTGCAGTACTTC. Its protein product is CASSYWTVGAVQYF.

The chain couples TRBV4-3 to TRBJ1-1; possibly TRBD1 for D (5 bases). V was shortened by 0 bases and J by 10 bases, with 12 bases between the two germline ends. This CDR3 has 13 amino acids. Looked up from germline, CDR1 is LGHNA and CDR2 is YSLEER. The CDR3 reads CASSQDLAGTAFF. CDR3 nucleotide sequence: TGCGCCAGCAGCCAAGATCTGGCAGGGACAGCTTTCTTT.

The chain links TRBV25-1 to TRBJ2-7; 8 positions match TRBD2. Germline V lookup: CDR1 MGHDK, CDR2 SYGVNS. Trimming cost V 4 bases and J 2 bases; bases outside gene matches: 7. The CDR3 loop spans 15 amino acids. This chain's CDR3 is CASSGSGRVPYEQYF. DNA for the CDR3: TGTGCCAGCAGTGGGAGCGGGAGAGTTCCCTACGAGCAGTACTTC.

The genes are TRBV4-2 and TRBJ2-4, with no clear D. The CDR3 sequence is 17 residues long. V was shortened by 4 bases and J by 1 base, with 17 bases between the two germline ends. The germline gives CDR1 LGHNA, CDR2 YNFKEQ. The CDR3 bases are TGTGCCAGCAGCCTTATTACTAATGTCGGGGCCAAAAACATTCAGTACTTC. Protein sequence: CASSLITNVGAKNIQYF.

The chain's CDR3 is CASSVKAGARDTQYF. CDR3 DNA: TGTGCCAGCAGCGTTAAGGCAGGAGCTCGAGATACGCAGTATTTT. The genes are TRBV9 and TRBJ2-3; D is undetermined. The CDR3 is made up of 15 amino acids. CDR1 SGDLS and CDR2 YYNGEE come from the germline V gene. V was shortened by 2 bases and J by 5 bases, with 15 bases between the two germline ends.

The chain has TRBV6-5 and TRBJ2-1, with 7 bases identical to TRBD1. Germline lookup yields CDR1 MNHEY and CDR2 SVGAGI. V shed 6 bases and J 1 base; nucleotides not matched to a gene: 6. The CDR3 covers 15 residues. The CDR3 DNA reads TGTGCCAGCAGCCCGAACAGGGGTTCCTACAATGAGCAGTTCTTC. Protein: CASSPNRGSYNEQFF.

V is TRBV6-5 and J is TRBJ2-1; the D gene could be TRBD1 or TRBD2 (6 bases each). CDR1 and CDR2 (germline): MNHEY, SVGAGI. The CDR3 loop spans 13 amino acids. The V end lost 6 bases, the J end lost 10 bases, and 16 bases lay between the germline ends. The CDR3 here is CASSQRGDGEQFF. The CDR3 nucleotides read TGTGCCAGCAGCCAAAGGGGGGACGGAGAGCAGTTCTTC.